This TCR beta chain was identified during a study of blood T cell repertoires in COVID-19 (dated by TCRdb to 2020 to 2022). For context, the study as a whole: Collaborator samples came from the United States, Italy and Spain and covered acute and convalescent phases of COVID-19. The prospective study material was composed of cDNA or gDNA derived from T cells, B-cell-depleted T cells, or PBMCs. The dataset comprised deeply sampled blood TCRbeta repertoires from subjects exposed to, actively infected with, or recovered from COVID-19. A freely available public database, intended as a resource for researchers studying the immune response to SARS-CoV-2, is where the repertoires were released. The samples were drawn from two sources: the first 160 participants of the ongoing ImmuneRACE study, and some 1,300 subjects contributed by 6 global collaborators. Sample metadata almost always included a de-identified subject ID, COVID-19 status, age in years and sex. Where available, HLA class I and class II types were obtained from metadata supplied by the sample provider rather than from assay-based typing. General findings and caveats noted by the study authors: How much clinical and demographic metadata was included differed by source and by participant, and the metadata was provided uncurated.

Each collaborating institution followed its own protocols to collect whole blood in K2EDTA tubes. For TCRbeta analysis, collaborators shipped samples as frozen whole blood, isolated PBMCs, or DNA extracted from either of those sample types. TCRbeta CDR3 regions were amplified from genomic DNA by means of the immunoSEQ Assay, a bias-controlled multiplex PCR. As for the authors' bioinformatics: Nucleated cell counts per sample were estimated from amplification of reference gene primers within the assay. To quantify the absolute abundance of each unique TCRbeta CDR3 rearrangement, sequence reads were collapsed and filtered. For each sample, productive Simpson clonality was calculated as the square root of Simpson's diversity index over productive rearrangements. TCRdb stores this immuneACCESS table with in-frame sequences only. Part of the clones is absent; in the studies checked, under half of the shortfall reflects unresolved V genes, and no reason is known for the rest. The V and J calls and clone size are taken from that table; D and trimming were inferred from the DNA. In all, the sample holds around 30,000 clones, and 80% to 90% of those were seen once. Clones ranked in the top ten supply approximately 5.7% of the sample.

Trimmed from V: 0 bases; trimmed from J: 10 bases; junction bases lacking a gene match: 5. The CDR3 starts with the cysteine, ends with the phenylalanine, and has 16 residues. The CDR3 DNA has 48 bases and is translated from base 1. CDR1 and CDR2, looked up from the germline V gene, are SGDLS and YYNGEE. On this clone: Its antigen is unknown. No quality values exist for individual bases; no much larger clone is one base distant.

The sequencing input was peripheral blood. This TCR was recovered from a woman aged 80 or over with active or convalescent COVID-19. The V and J segments used are TRBV9 and TRBJ2-1, with 15 bases aligning to TRBD2. Here is the DNA: TGTGCCAGCAGCGTAGAGGGACTAGCGGGGGGCGGCGAGCAGTTCTTC. Translated, this gives CASSVEGLAGGGEQFF.